These T cell receptor beta chains were read from a single sample in a study of cytomegalovirus exposure and HLA in healthy donors. Data came from immunoSEQ multiplex PCR; TCRdb stores just in-frame clones and leaves some out. The sample yields 200,000 to 250,000 clones, over 80% seen once. Sample: PBMCs. The origin of the receptors is a woman between 18 and 30 years old in good health and CMV-seronegative. CDR3s include the opening cysteine and the closing phenylalanine or tryptophan. The D gene is left open where the match is weak. Clone size is stated in some rows and not others, as once, few, many or a class when expanded.

size,D,J,V,CDR3,DNA
.,TRBD1,TRBJ1-2,TRBV11-2,CASSLAQNLPTGYDGYTF,TGTGCCAGCAGCTTAGCCCAAAACCTACCGACAGGGTATGATGGCTACACCTTC
.,TRBD1,TRBJ2-7,TRBV6-5,CASSQPGQGAKEQYF,TGTGCCAGCAGCCAACCGGGACAGGGGGCTAAGGAGCAGTACTTC
.,TRBD2,TRBJ2-2,TRBV9,CASSTSGARGTGELFF,TGTGCCAGCAGTACTAGCGGAGCTAGAGGTACCGGGGAGCTGTTTTTT
.,TRBD1,TRBJ2-7,TRBV5-4,CASSPSGQGSNEQYF,TGTGCCAGCAGCCCATCGGGACAGGGGTCTAACGAGCAGTACTTC
.,TRBD2,TRBJ2-1,TRBV10-3,CAISPGGGSSYNEQFF,TGTGCCATCAGCCCGGGAGGGGGAAGCTCCTACAATGAGCAGTTCTTC
.,.,TRBJ2-5,TRBV11-2,CASSAATVNGAAETQYF,TGTGCCAGCAGCGCCGCGACAGTGAATGGGGCGGCAGAGACCCAGTACTTC
once,.,TRBJ1-5,TRBV19,CASSTPEGSKPQHF,TGTGCCAGTAGTACGCCCGAGGGTTCAAAGCCCCAGCATTTT
.,.,TRBJ1-5,TRBV6-1,CASTRGEQDQPQHF,TGTGCCAGCACCCGGGGAGAGCAGGATCAGCCCCAGCATTTT
once,.,TRBJ2-7,TRBV28,CASSPWTLTYEQYF,TGTGCCAGCAGTCCTTGGACTCTCACCTACGAGCAGTACTTC
.,TRBD1,TRBJ1-2,TRBV5-1,CASSGQGQGYGYTF,TGCGCCAGCAGCGGCCAGGGACAGGGATATGGCTACACCTTC
.,.,TRBJ2-7,TRBV7-9,CASSINWEVYEQYF,TGTGCCAGCAGCATCAACTGGGAGGTCTACGAGCAGTACTTC
.,TRBD1,TRBJ1-2,TRBV18,CASSPMDRGNYGYTF,TGTGCCAGCTCACCGATGGACAGGGGGAACTATGGCTACACCTTC
.,TRBD1,TRBJ1-1,TRBV14,CASSQVGTGGSEAFF,TGTGCCAGCAGCCAAGTCGGGACAGGGGGTTCTGAAGCTTTCTTT
.,TRBD1,TRBJ1-3,TRBV6-1,CASSEDTGAAGNTIYF,TGTGCCAGCAGTGAAGATACAGGGGCCGCCGGAAACACCATATATTTT
once,.,TRBJ1-4,TRBV10-3,CAISPGQDNEKLFF,TGTGCCATCAGTCCTGGGCAGGATAATGAAAAACTGTTTTTT
.,TRBD2,TRBJ2-7,TRBV11-2,CASSLAARGSNDEQYF,TGTGCCAGCAGCTTAGCCGCGCGGGGGAGTAACGACGAGCAGTACTTC
.,.,TRBJ1-1,TRBV29-1,CSVEVRGRGTEAFF,TGCAGCGTTGAAGTGCGAGGGCGCGGGACTGAAGCTTTCTTT
.,.,TRBJ2-1,TRBV7-9,CASSQIRGGRVIWEQFF,TGTGCCAGCAGCCAAATTCGTGGCGGGCGAGTTATATGGGAGCAGTTCTTC
.,TRBD2,TRBJ2-1,TRBV18,CATGSGRALSYNEQFF,TGTGCCACGGGCAGCGGGAGGGCCTTGTCCTACAATGAGCAGTTCTTC
.,.,TRBJ2-2,TRBV9,CASRRGTPGELFF,TGTGCCAGCAGGAGGGGGACCCCCGGGGAGCTGTTTTTT
.,TRBD2,TRBJ2-2,TRBV18,CASSPYAGELSGELFF,TGTGCCAGCTCACCGTACGCGGGAGAGTTGAGCGGGGAGCTGTTTTTT
.,.,TRBJ2-3,TRBV6-1,CASSGHYTDTQYF,TGTGCCAGCAGTGGACATTACACAGATACGCAGTATTTT
.,TRBD2,TRBJ2-5,TRBV6-5,CASGRSGGDQETQYF,TGTGCCAGCGGCCGCTCGGGGGGAGACCAAGAGACCCAGTACTTC
.,.,TRBJ1-1,TRBV9,CASSVDPPGGMNTEAFF,TGTGCCAGCAGCGTAGATCCGCCGGGGGGCATGAACACTGAAGCTTTCTTT
.,.,TRBJ1-2,TRBV7-7,CATPGYYGYTF,TGTGCTACTCCGGGATATTATGGCTACACCTTC
.,.,TRBJ1-1,TRBV6-6,CASSSSGSEAFF,TGTGCCAGCAGTTCGTCCGGTTCTGAAGCTTTCTTT
.,.,TRBJ1-2,TRBV27,CASSRTARVDGYTF,TGTGCCAGCAGCCGGACAGCTAGGGTAGACGGCTACACCTTC
few,.,TRBJ2-7,TRBV6-1,CASSVTGSSYEQYF,TGTGCCAGCAGTGTTACCGGGTCTTCCTACGAGCAGTACTTC
.,.,TRBJ1-6,TRBV6-5,CASSRRGFSTPLHF,TGTGCCAGCAGCCGCCGGGGGTTTTCAACACCCCTCCACTTT